The 2 T cell receptor beta chains below all came from one sample that was sequenced in a study of shared clonotypes between healthy human individuals (dated by TCRdb to the early 2020s). For the CD8 naive samples, CD45RO-negative cells were positively selected for CCR7, yielding a CD45RA+CCR7+ population from which TemRA cells were excluded. The library was produced with the immunoSEQ multiplex PCR assay. What TCRdb holds here is the immuneACCESS table cut down to in-frame rearrangements. Part of the clones is not present; checked against another copy, under half of the missing clones reflect an unresolved V gene, and the others are unexplained. The sample has approximately 1.9 million clones on record, 93% of them singletons. The ten top clones hold over 1.5% of the sample. Sequenced sample: naive CD8+ T cells from PBMCs. What this sample's cell subset or site label stands for: CD45RA+CCR7+. These receptors came from a man aged 18 to 35 in good health. Some clones in this sample may be carry-over from other donors' samples.

The chain has TRBV7-6 and TRBJ2-1; D ambiguous. The CDR3 is 16 residues long. With 5 bases removed from V and 0 bases from J, the gap between germline ends came to 14 bases. Per the germline V gene, CDR1 is SGHVS and CDR2 is FNYEAQ. The CDR3 DNA reads TGTGCCAGCAGCCCCCTCCCAGGTGGCTCCTACAATGAGCAGTTCTTC. This sequence encodes CASSPLPGGSYNEQFF.

J is TRBJ1-2 and V is TRBV7-9; 9 nucleotides agree with TRBD1. Germline values: CDR1 SEHNR, CDR2 FQNEAQ (reference sequence). The V and J ends lost 1 base and 4 bases, in that order; junction bases with no gene match: 4. CDR3 length: 15 residues. The CDR3: CASSLGTGVFYGYTF. The CDR3 region has the DNA TGTGCCAGCAGCTTAGGGACAGGGGTTTTCTATGGCTACACCTTC.